The clone carrying this TCR beta chain was seen only once. The antigen is not known. The junction departs from germline at one end; a sequencing error may be responsible. A single record per CDR3 protein comes from TCRdb applying MiXCR to the 5' RACE reads. Among more than 1.5 million distinct CDR3 sequences listed, roughly 35% were seen once. This sample was included in a study of identical twins. Notes on the study in general: There was more out-of-frame TCR alpha sharing in monozygotic twins than models estimated.

This CDR3 spans 16 amino acids. Germline CDR1 is ENHRY and CDR2 is SYGVKD. The TCR originated in a newborn girl in good health. The sequenced material came from cord blood. The rearrangement uses TRBV10-3 and TRBJ2-3; TRBD1 might be the D (5 bases). The DNA of the CDR3 is TGTGCCATCAGTGAGTCGAGGTCAGCGAGCACAGGTACGCAGTATTTT. Amino acids: CAISESRSASTGTQYF.